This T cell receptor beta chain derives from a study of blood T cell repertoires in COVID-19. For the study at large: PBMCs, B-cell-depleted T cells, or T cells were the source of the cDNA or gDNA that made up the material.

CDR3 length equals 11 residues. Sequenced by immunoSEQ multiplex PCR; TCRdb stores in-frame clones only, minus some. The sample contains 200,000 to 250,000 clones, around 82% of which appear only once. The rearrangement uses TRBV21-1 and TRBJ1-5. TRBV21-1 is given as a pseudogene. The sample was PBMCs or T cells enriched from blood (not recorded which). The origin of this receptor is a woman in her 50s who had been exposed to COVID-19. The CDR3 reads CASHLSVGGDF. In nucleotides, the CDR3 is TGTGCCAGCCACCTAAGCGTAGGAGGGGATTTT.